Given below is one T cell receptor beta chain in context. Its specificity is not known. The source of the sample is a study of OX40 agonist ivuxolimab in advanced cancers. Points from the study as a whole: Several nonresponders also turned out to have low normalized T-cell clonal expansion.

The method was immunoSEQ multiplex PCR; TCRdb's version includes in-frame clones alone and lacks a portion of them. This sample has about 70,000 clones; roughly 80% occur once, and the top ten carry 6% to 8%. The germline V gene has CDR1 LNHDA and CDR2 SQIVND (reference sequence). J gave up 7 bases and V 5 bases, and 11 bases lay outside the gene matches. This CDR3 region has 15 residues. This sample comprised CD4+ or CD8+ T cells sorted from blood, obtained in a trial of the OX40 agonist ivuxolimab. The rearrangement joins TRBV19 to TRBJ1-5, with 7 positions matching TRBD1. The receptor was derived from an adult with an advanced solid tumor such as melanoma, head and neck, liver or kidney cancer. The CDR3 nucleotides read TGTGCCAGTAGTGCCCAGACAGGGCTCGGGCAGCCCCAGCATTTT. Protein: CASSAQTGLGQPQHF.